This T cell receptor (beta chain) appears in the sequencing data of a study of OX40 agonist ivuxolimab in advanced cancers. Study at large: Patients were treated with intravenous ivuxolimab, dosed at 0.01 to 10 mg/kg and infused every 2 weeks. Prior anti-PD-1, anti-PD-L1 or anti-CTLA-4 therapy did not bar entry, and more than 35% had some.

Study conclusions and caveats: Dose levels from 0.1 to 3.0 mg/kg saw CD4+ and CD8+ blood T cells expand clonally by week 6.

TCRdb keeps only in-frame clones here, not all; method: immunoSEQ multiplex PCR. The sample lists 75,000 to 95,000 clones, around 89% occurring once. Regarding this clone: Its specificity is unknown.

The sequencing here drew on CD4+ or CD8+ T cells sorted from blood, taken in a trial of the OX40 agonist ivuxolimab. This clonotype originated in an adult with an advanced solid tumor such as melanoma, head and neck, liver or kidney cancer.

DNA for the CDR3: TGTGCCAGCAGTTTATATTCGGGACAGGGGACCCACAATGAGCAGTTCTTC. Translation gives CASSLYSGQGTHNEQFF. The V call is TRBV27, the J call TRBJ2-1; 10 bases map to TRBD1. V dropped 1 base and J dropped 5; count of bases not matched to a gene: 8. This CDR3 region has 17 residues. The V gene's germline CDR1 is MNHEY and CDR2 SMNVEV (reference sequence).